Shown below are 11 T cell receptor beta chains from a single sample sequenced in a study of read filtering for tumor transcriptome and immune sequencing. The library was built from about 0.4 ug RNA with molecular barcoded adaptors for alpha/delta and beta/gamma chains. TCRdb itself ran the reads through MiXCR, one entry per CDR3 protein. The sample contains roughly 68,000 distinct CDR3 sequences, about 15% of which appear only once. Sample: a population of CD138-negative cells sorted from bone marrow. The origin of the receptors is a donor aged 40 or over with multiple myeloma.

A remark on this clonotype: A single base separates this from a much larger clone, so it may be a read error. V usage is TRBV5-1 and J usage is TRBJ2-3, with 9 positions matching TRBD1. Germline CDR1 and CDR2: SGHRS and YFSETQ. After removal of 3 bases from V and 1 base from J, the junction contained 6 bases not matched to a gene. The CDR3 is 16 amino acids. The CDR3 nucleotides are TGCGCCAGCAGCTCCTTACAGGGGGCGTGCACAGATACGCAGTATTTT. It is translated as CASSSLQGACTDTQYF.

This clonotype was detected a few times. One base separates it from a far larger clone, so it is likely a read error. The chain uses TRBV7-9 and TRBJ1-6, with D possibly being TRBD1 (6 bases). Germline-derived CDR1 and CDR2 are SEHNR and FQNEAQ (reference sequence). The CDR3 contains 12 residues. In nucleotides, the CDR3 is TGTGCCAGCAGCCACGGGACATTTGGGGCTTCCTTT. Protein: CASSHGTFGASF.

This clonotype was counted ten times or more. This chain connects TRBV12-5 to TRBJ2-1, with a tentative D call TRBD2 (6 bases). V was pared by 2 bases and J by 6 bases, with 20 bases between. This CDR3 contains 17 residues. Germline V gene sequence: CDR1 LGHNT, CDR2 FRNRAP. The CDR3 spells CASGLPTAGNGLNEQFF. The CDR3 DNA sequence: TGTGCTAGTGGTTTGCCCACGGCGGGAAACGGACTCAATGAGCAGTTCTTC.

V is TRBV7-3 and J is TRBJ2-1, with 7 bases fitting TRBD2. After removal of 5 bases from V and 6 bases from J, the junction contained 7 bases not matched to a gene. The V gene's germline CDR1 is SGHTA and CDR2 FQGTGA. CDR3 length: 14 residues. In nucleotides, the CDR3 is TGTGCCAGCAGCCCAGGACTAGTTGGCAATGAGCAGTTCTTC. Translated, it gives CASSPGLVGNEQFF.

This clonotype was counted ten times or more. This CDR3 reads CAWSDQSTEAFF. The CDR3 DNA follows: TGTGCCTGGAGTGATCAATCCACTGAAGCTTTCTTT. J is TRBJ1-1 and V is TRBV30; no clear D. The CDR3 extends over 12 amino acids. CDR1 and CDR2 from the germline V gene are GTSNPN and SVGIG (reference sequence). The germline V and J ends were trimmed by 1 base and 4 bases, with 7 bases remaining between them. The entire variable domain, with the rest obtained from reference TRBV30 and TRBJ1-1, is as follows: SQTIHQWPATLVQPVGSPLSLECTVEGTSNPNLYWYRQAAGRGLQLLFYSVGIGQISSEVPQNLSASRPQDRQFILSSKKLLLSDSGFYLCAWSDQSTEAFFGQGTRLTVV.

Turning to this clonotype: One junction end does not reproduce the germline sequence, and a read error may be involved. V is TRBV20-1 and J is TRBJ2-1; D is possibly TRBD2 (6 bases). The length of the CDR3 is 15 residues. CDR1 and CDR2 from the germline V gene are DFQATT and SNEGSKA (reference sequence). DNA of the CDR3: TGCAGTGCTAGAGAGGGACTCATTCCCTACAATGGGCAGTTCTTC. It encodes CSAREGLIPYNGQFF.

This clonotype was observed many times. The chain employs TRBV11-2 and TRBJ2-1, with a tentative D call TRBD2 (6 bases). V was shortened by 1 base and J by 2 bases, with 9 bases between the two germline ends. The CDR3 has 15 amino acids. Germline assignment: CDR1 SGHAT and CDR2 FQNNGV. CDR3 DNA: TGTGCCAGCAGCTTAGCGGGAGACACCTACAATGAGCAGTTCTTC. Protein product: CASSLAGDTYNEQFF.

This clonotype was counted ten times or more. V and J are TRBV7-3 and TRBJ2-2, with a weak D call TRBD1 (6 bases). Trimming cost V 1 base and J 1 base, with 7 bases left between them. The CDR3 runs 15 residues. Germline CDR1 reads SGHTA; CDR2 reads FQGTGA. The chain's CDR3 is CASSLMGQNTGELFF. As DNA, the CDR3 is TGTGCCAGCAGCTTAATGGGACAGAACACCGGGGAGCTGTTTTTT.

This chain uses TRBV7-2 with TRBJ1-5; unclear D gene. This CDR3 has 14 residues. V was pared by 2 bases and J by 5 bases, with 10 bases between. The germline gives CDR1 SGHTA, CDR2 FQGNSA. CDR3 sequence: CASSLRSRDQPQHF. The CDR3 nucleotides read TGTGCCAGCAGCTTACGCTCACGGGATCAGCCCCAGCATTTT.

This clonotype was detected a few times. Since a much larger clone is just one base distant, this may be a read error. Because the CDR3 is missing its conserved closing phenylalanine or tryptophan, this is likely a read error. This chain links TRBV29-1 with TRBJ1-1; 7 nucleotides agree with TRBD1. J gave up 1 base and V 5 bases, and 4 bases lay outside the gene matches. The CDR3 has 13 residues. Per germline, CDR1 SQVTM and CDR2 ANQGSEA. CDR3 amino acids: CSVTGVANTEAFV. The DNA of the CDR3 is TGCAGCGTTACAGGGGTAGCGAACACTGAAGCTTTCGTT.

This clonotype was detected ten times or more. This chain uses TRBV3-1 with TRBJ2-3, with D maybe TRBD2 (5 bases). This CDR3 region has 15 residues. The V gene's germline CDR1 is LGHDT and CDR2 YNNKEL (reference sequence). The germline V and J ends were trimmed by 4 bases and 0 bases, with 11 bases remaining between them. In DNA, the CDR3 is TGTGCCAGCAGCCCTCCTGGGGAGAGCACAGATACGCAGTATTTT. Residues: CASSPPGESTDTQYF.